This TCR beta chain was recovered during a study of shared clonotypes between healthy human individuals. Study outcomes and limitations: Donors were few, which limited the genetic and exposure-history diversity represented.

The CDR3 covers 13 residues. V dropped 11 bases and J dropped 0 bases, with 11 bases sitting between them. Germline lookup yields CDR1 MDHEN and CDR2 SYDVKM. The protocol was immunoSEQ multiplex PCR, while the TCRdb copy is restricted to in-frame clones and leaves out a portion. The table lists about 480,000 clones, 79% of them singletons. In this sample, this clone turned up a few times. The target antigen is unknown. V gene TRBV28 combines with J gene TRBJ1-5, with TRBD1 as a possible D gene (5 bases). The sample taken for sequencing was PBMCs. This receptor was taken from a woman in her thirties or forties in good health. Some clones in this sample may be carry-over from other donors' samples. Here the CDR3 DNA reads TGTGCCGGAGGGACGTCTAGCAATCAGCCCCAGCATTTT. Its translation: CAGGTSSNQPQHF. The full variable domain, completed using reference TRBV28 and TRBJ1-5, is DVKVTQSSRYLVKRTGEKVFLECVQDMDHENMFWYRQDPGLGLRLIYFSYDVKMKEKGDIPEGYSVSREKKERFSLILESASTNQTSMYLCAGGTSSNQPQHFGDGTRLSIL.